The 21 T cell receptor beta chains given below trace back to one sample, sequenced in a study of control samples from healthy donors and cancer patients. TCRdb's table, derived via immunoSEQ multiplex PCR, lists solely in-frame clones and lacks some. Here the sample spans around 130,000 clones, roughly 90% being singletons. Sequencing input: PBMCs. Every receptor here comes from a middle-aged man with head and neck cancer.

The chain is built from TRBV9 and TRBJ2-1, with D perhaps TRBD2 (5 bases). Looked up from germline, CDR1 is SGDLS and CDR2 is YYNGEE. This CDR3 comprises 13 residues. The germline V and J ends were trimmed by 3 bases and 8 bases, with 12 bases remaining between them. For the CDR3, the DNA is TGTGCCAGCAGCGCTTCGGGGTGGGATGAGCAGTTCTTC. Translating it yields CASSASGWDEQFF.

CDR3 amino acids: CASSPGTSGTYEQYF. The CDR3 DNA follows: TGTGCCAGCTCACCCGGGACTAGCGGTACCTACGAGCAGTACTTC. The chain joins TRBV18 to TRBJ2-7, with 11 bases identical to TRBD2. Germline CDR1 and CDR2: KGHSH and LQKENI. Losses at the gene ends were 3 bases for V and 2 bases for J; bases not matched to a gene: 3. The CDR3 has 15 amino acids. The variable domain in full, with the rest retrieved from reference TRBV18 and TRBJ2-7, is NAGVMQNPRHLVRRRGQEARLRCSPMKGHSHVYWYRQLPEEGLKFMVYLQKENIIDESGMPKERFSAEFPKEGPSILRIQQVVRGDSAAYFCASSPGTSGTYEQYFGPGTRLTVT.

As for this clone: The sample has other DNA sequences that encode this CDR3 too. The rearrangement links TRBV28 to TRBJ2-7; no definite D call. The length of the CDR3 is 11 residues. Germline CDR1 MDHEN, CDR2 SYDVKM. Deletions cut 5 bases from V and 4 bases from J, with 6 bases between. CDR3 residues: CASSAPYEQYF. The CDR3 nucleotides read TGTGCCAGCAGTGCGCCGTACGAGCAGTACTTC.

By sample fraction, this clone is medium-sized (0.01 to 0.1%). The chain employs TRBV4-2 and TRBJ2-7, with 10 bases aligning to TRBD2. The germline CDR1 and CDR2 sequences are LGHNA and YNFKEQ. V lost 6 bases, J lost 0 bases, and 5 bases stayed unmatched. The CDR3 runs to 15 residues. Here the CDR3 reads CASSPERGGSYEQYF. CDR3 coding DNA: TGTGCCAGCAGTCCCGAGCGGGGGGGCTCCTACGAGCAGTACTTC.

The rearrangement joins TRBV4-1 to TRBJ1-1, with 8 bases fitting TRBD1. CDR1 and CDR2 (germline): MGHRA, YSYEKL. This CDR3 region has 16 residues. V trimming: 3 bases; J trimming: 1 base; junction bases outside the gene matches: 7. The CDR3: CASSQRAGQGNTEAFF. The CDR3 coding sequence is TGCGCCAGCAGCCAGAGAGCCGGACAGGGGAACACTGAAGCTTTCTTT.

V and J are TRBV18 and TRBJ1-1; D is perhaps TRBD1 (5 bases). The CDR3 runs 13 residues. V was pared by 10 bases and J by 1 base, with 13 bases between. In germline, CDR1 is KGHSH, CDR2 LQKENI. CDR3 region: CATEDMQNTEAFF. The CDR3 DNA follows: TGTGCCACCGAGGACATGCAGAACACTGAAGCTTTCTTT.

J is TRBJ1-1 and V is TRBV19; 9 bases are a match to TRBD1. Unmatched junction bases numbered 10, after V lost 8 bases and J lost 9 bases. The CDR3 is 13 residues long. CDR1 and CDR2 from the germline V gene are LNHDA and SQIVND (reference sequence). The CDR3, as DNA: TGTGCCAGTTCTTCCCGACAGGGGGTGAAAGCTTTCTTT. Encoded protein: CASSSRQGVKAFF.

The chain couples TRBV7-9 to TRBJ1-4; 7 bases are a match to TRBD1. J lost 2 bases, V lost 5 bases, and 5 bases had no gene match. Germline V gives CDR1 SEHNR, CDR2 FQNEAQ (reference sequence). The CDR3 sequence is 15 residues long. The CDR3 loop reads CASSPPGQTNEKLFF. The DNA of the CDR3 is TGTGCCAGCAGCCCCCCGGGACAGACTAATGAAAAACTGTTTTTT.

The chain employs TRBV25-1 and TRBJ1-3; D is ambiguous. The germline V and J ends were trimmed by 3 bases and 1 base, with 10 bases remaining between them. From germline, CDR1 is MGHDK and CDR2 SYGVNS. The CDR3 has 15 amino acids. This chain's CDR3 is CASSELEGSGNTIYF. CDR3 sequence (DNA): TGTGCCAGCAGTGAGCTCGAAGGATCTGGAAACACCATATATTTT.

V usage is TRBV2 and J usage is TRBJ2-4; TRBD1 is a possible D gene (6 bases). The V gene's germline CDR1 is SNHLY and CDR2 FYNNEI. V shed 8 bases and J shed 0 bases, with 14 bases lying between them. The CDR3 extends over 15 amino acids. The CDR3 coding sequence is TGTGCCAGCCAAAACAGGGTTCGAGCCAAAAACATTCAGTACTTC. This sequence encodes CASQNRVRAKNIQYF.

The rearrangement links TRBV5-1 to TRBJ2-7; D not certain. Trimming pared 3 bases from V and 0 bases from J, leaving 13 bases between. From germline, CDR1 is SGHRS and CDR2 YFSETQ. This CDR3 spans 15 amino acids. The CDR3 bases are TGCGCCAGCAGCTCTGACGGCCGATTCTCCTACGAGCAGTACTTC. Encoded protein: CASSSDGRFSYEQYF. The full variable domain, with the rest looked up from reference TRBV5-1 and TRBJ2-7, is KAGVTQTPRYLIKTRGQQVTLSCSPISGHRSVSWYQQTPGQGLQFLFEYFSETQRNKGNFPGRFSGRQFSNSRSEMNVSTLELGDSALYLCASSSDGRFSYEQYFGPGTRLTVT.

A note on this clone: At the DNA level, this CDR3 is encoded by other sequences in the same sample as well. The chain uses TRBV11-2 and TRBJ2-5; D might be TRBD1 (5 bases). The V end lost 1 base, the J end lost 5 bases, and 14 bases lay between the germline ends. CDR1 is SGHAT and CDR2 is FQNNGV in the germline V gene. The CDR3 has 15 amino acids. The CDR3 region is CASSLGGRARETQYF. The CDR3, as DNA: TGTGCCAGCAGCTTAGGGGGCAGGGCCCGGGAGACCCAGTACTTC.

This clone has only one observation. The chain joins TRBV7-7 to TRBJ2-5, with D possibly matching TRBD2 (6 bases). Germline assignment: CDR1 SSHAT and CDR2 FNYEAQ (reference sequence). Between the trimmed V and J ends, which lost 5 bases and 1 base, there was a span of 11 bases. This CDR3 region has 14 residues. This CDR3 is CASSPGLTQETQYF. The CDR3 DNA is TGTGCCAGCAGCCCGGGACTTACCCAAGAGACCCAGTACTTC. The whole variable domain, filled in from reference TRBV7-7 and TRBJ2-5, reads GAGVSQSPRYKVTKRGQDVTLRCDPISSHATLYWYQQALGQGPEFLTYFNYEAQPDKSGLPSDRFSAERPEGSISTLTIQRTEQRDSAMYRCASSPGLTQETQYFGPGTRLLVL.

The genes are TRBV30 and TRBJ1-1; D uncertain. The V gene lost 6 bases and the J gene lost 2 bases, with 16 bases spanning the gap. Germline CDR1 reads GTSNPN; CDR2 reads SVGIG (reference sequence). The CDR3 runs 14 residues. The CDR3 bases are TGTGCCTGTGGCTCGGGGTCTGATAACACTGAAGCTTTCTTT. As protein: CACGSGSDNTEAFF.

The chain joins TRBV5-1 to TRBJ2-1, with 15 bases matching TRBD2. The CDR3 sequence is 15 residues long. V shed 4 bases, J shed 8 bases, and the junction held 4 bases outside the gene matches. Germline assignment: CDR1 SGHRS and CDR2 YFSETQ. The CDR3 sequence is CASSGGLAGGYEQFF. The CDR3 bases are TGCGCCAGCAGCGGCGGACTAGCGGGGGGGTATGAGCAGTTCTTC.

This chain joins TRBV11-2 and TRBJ2-5; D gene unclear. The CDR3 has 13 residues. CDR1 is SGHAT and CDR2 is FQNNGV in the germline V gene. V gave up 1 base and J gave up 2 bases, with 5 bases separating them. The CDR3 DNA is TGTGCCAGCAGCTTAGCCGAGCAAGAGACCCAGTACTTC. It codes for CASSLAEQETQYF.

The chain has TRBV19 and TRBJ2-1; no reliable D call. Germline V gives CDR1 LNHDA, CDR2 SQIVND (reference sequence). With 3 bases removed from V and 2 bases from J, the gap between germline ends came to 5 bases. This CDR3 comprises 13 residues. The CDR3 sequence: CASSMDPYNEQFF. The CDR3 DNA sequence: TGTGCCAGTAGTATGGATCCCTACAATGAGCAGTTCTTC.

This clone was seen just once. The chain carries TRBV27 and TRBJ1-6, with D possibly matching TRBD1 (5 bases). The CDR3 contains 14 residues. Germline V gives CDR1 MNHEY, CDR2 SMNVEV (reference sequence). The V end lost 0 bases, the J end lost 9 bases, and 9 bases lay between the germline ends. CDR3 protein: CASSLSGVASPLHF. CDR3 sequence (DNA): TGTGCCAGCAGTTTATCAGGGGTGGCTTCACCCCTCCACTTT.

The genes are TRBV3-1 (or the pseudogene TRBV3-2) and TRBJ1-3; no reliable D call. Germline V gives CDR1 LGHDT, CDR2 YNNKEL (reference sequence). The CDR3 runs 15 residues. V gave up 0 bases and J gave up 4 bases, with 10 bases separating them. The CDR3: CASSQDQVVGNTIYF. The CDR3 DNA follows: TGTGCCAGCAGCCAAGATCAAGTCGTCGGAAACACCATATATTTT.

CDR3 amino acids: CASSSLETQYF. CDR3 in DNA: TGTGCCAGCAGTTCACTAGAGACCCAGTACTTC. This chain joins TRBV12-3 or TRBV12-4 and TRBJ2-5, with D unresolved. The CDR3 runs to 11 residues. V lost 4 bases and J lost 4, with 4 bases in between.

The chain joins TRBV11-1 to TRBJ2-7; 10 nucleotides match TRBD1. The ends lost 5 bases at V and 4 bases at J; junction bases unmatched: 5. The CDR3 consists of 14 residues. Germline loops: CDR1 SGHAT, CDR2 FQDESV (reference sequence). As DNA, the CDR3 is TGTGCCAGCAGCCGATGGGGACAGGGGTACGAGCAGTACTTC. Protein: CASSRWGQGYEQYF. Full variable domain (missing parts from reference TRBV11-1 and TRBJ2-7): EAEVAQSPRYKITEKSQAVAFWCDPISGHATLYWYRQILGQGPELLVQFQDESVVDDSQLPKDRFSAERLKGVDSTLKIQPAELGDSAMYLCASSRWGQGYEQYFGPGTRLTVT.